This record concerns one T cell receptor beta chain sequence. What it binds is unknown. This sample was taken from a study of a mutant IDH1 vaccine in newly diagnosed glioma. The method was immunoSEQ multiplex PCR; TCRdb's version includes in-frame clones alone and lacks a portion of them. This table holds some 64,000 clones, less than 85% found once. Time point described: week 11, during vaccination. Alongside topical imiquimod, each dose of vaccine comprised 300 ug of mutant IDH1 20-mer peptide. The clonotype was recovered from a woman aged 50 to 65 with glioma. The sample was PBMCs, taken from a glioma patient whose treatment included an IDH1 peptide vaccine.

Here the CDR3 reads CASSLEGQPNNEQFF. DNA of the CDR3: TGTGCCAGCAGCCTCGAGGGACAGCCCAACAATGAGCAGTTCTTC. The chain carries TRBV4-2 and TRBJ2-1; 7 nucleotides align to TRBD1. The CDR3 is 15 amino acids. Looked up from germline, CDR1 is LGHNA and CDR2 is YNFKEQ. The V gene end was trimmed by 4 bases and the J gene end by 5 bases; junction bases not matched to a gene: 8.